The 20 T cell receptor beta chains in this list originate from one sample, sequenced in a study of cytomegalovirus exposure and HLA in healthy donors. Both 60 Vbeta primers and 13 Jbeta primers went into the PCR. Profiling relied on immunoSEQ multiplex PCR, and the TCRdb table lists in-frame clones only, not all of them. The repertoire has approximately 100,000 clones, approximately 68% of them found once; the top ten carry about 4.4%. Sequenced sample: PBMCs. These receptors were collected from a young woman in good health and CMV-seropositive.

The CDR3 spells CASSTPGQGFGEQYF. CDR3 nucleotide sequence: TGTGCCAGCAGCACCCCGGGACAGGGGTTCGGCGAGCAGTACTTC. The chain joins TRBV9 to TRBJ2-7; TRBD1 aligns across 10 bases. Germline loops: CDR1 SGDLS, CDR2 YYNGEE. There are 15 residues in the CDR3. Unmatched junction bases numbered 10, after V lost 4 bases and J lost 6 bases. Full variable domain (outside the CDR3, taken from reference TRBV9 and TRBJ2-7): DSGVTQTPKHLITATGQRVTLRCSPRSGDLSVYWYQQSLDQGLQFLIQYYNGEERAKGNILERFSAQQFPDLHSELNLSSLELGDSALYFCASSTPGQGFGEQYFGPGTRLTVT.

V usage is TRBV6-1 and J usage is TRBJ1-1; D possibly corresponds to TRBD1 (5 bases). CDR3 length: 14 amino acids. Germline V CDR1 and CDR2: MNHNS, SASEGT. The V end lost 4 bases, the J end lost 5 bases, and 14 bases lay between the germline ends. CDR3 residues: CASSGQGGLTEAFF. The CDR3 bases are TGTGCCAGCAGTGGGCAGGGAGGGTTGACTGAAGCTTTCTTT.

The chain has TRBV7-3 and TRBJ2-1; 11 bases align to TRBD1. Germline V gene sequence: CDR1 SGHTA, CDR2 FQGTGA. CDR3 length: 13 residues. Germline trimming cut 5 bases from V and 7 bases from J; bases unmatched to any gene: 1. The CDR3, as DNA: TGTGCCAGCAGCGGGACAGGGGGAAATGAGCAGTTCTTC. Amino acid sequence: CASSGTGGNEQFF.

The gene calls are TRBV19 and TRBJ2-5, with 9 bases identical to TRBD1. This CDR3 has 13 residues. Germline V lookup: CDR1 LNHDA, CDR2 SQIVND (reference sequence). Losses at the gene ends were 4 bases for V and 4 bases for J; bases not matched to a gene: 1. The CDR3 DNA sequence: TGTGCCAGTAGTAAGGACAGGGGAGAGACCCAGTACTTC. It translates to CASSKDRGETQYF.

The gene calls are TRBV12-5 and TRBJ1-2; 9 bases agree with TRBD1. The V gene's germline CDR1 is LGHNT and CDR2 FRNRAP. CDR3 length: 22 residues. V trimming: 3 bases; J trimming: 2 bases; junction bases outside the gene matches: 25. This CDR3 is CASGFSSFAGQGAGLVNYGYTF. The DNA of the CDR3 is TGTGCTAGTGGTTTTTCCTCTTTTGCGGGACAGGGTGCGGGGCTAGTCAACTATGGCTACACCTTC.

This chain joins TRBV28 and TRBJ2-7; possibly TRBD2 for D (5 bases). V was pared by 7 bases and J by 3 bases, with 16 bases between. CDR3 length: 14 residues. In germline, CDR1 is MDHEN, CDR2 SYDVKM. The CDR3 here is CASTNRLFFYEQYF. The CDR3 DNA reads as TGTGCCAGCACCAACAGACTATTCTTCTACGAGCAGTACTTC.

This clone has just a few counts. The chain joins TRBV28 to TRBJ2-7, with D possibly being TRBD1 (5 bases). The V and J ends lost 3 bases and 5 bases respectively, with 5 bases between them. Germline V gene data show CDR1 as MDHEN and CDR2 as SYDVKM. The CDR3 consists of 11 residues. This CDR3 is CASSFRDEQYF. CDR3 in DNA: TGTGCCAGCAGTTTCAGGGACGAGCAGTACTTC.

This clone was recorded once. The chain uses TRBV21-1 and TRBJ2-7; the table's D call, TRBD2, was not checked against the DNA. TRBV21-1 is an annotated pseudogene. The CDR3 is 15 residues long. The CDR3 is CASSKVPAASYEQYF. The CDR3 nucleotides are TGTGCCAGCAGCAAAGTCCCGGCGGCCTCCTACGAGCAGTACTTC.

The chain uses TRBV28 and TRBJ1-4; TRBD1 agrees at 8 bases. J lost 4 bases, V lost 2 bases, and 9 bases had no gene match. The CDR3 totals 17 residues. In germline, CDR1 is MDHEN, CDR2 SYDVKM. The CDR3 here is CASSLTSDRAFNEKLFF. The CDR3 region has the DNA TGTGCCAGCAGTTTAACTTCGGACAGGGCGTTTAATGAAAAACTGTTTTTT.

V and J are TRBV7-9 and TRBJ2-3, with D uncertain. From germline, CDR1 is SEHNR and CDR2 FQNEAQ (reference sequence). V was clipped by 5 bases and J by 3 bases, with 3 bases between them. This CDR3 has 11 amino acids. CDR3 DNA sequence: TGTGCCAGCAGCCAGACAGATACGCAGTATTTT. Translated, it gives CASSQTDTQYF.

This chain joins TRBV7-6 and TRBJ2-7; 7 bases are shared with TRBD1. The germline V gene encodes CDR1 SGHVS and CDR2 FNYEAQ. V lost 5 bases to trimming and J lost 1 base; unmatched junction nucleotides: 5. The CDR3 runs 14 residues. The CDR3 loop reads CASSRTGLSYEQYF. DNA of the CDR3: TGTGCCAGCAGCCGGACAGGTTTGTCCTACGAGCAGTACTTC.

This clone was counted only a few times. The genes are TRBV7-6 and TRBJ1-4; D remains ambiguous. From germline, CDR1 is SGHVS and CDR2 FNYEAQ. Trimming stripped 5 bases from V and 6 bases from J, with 16 bases between. The CDR3 runs 15 residues. In DNA form, the CDR3 reads TGTGCCAGCAGCCCCACCGGGTTTCGGGATGAAAAACTGTTTTTT. This encodes CASSPTGFRDEKLFF.

This chain links TRBV28 with TRBJ2-2; a possible D gene is TRBD1 (6 bases). The V end was cut by 8 bases, the J end by 0 bases, with 10 bases between. CDR3 length: 14 amino acids. CDR1 is MDHEN, CDR2 SYDVKM, per germline. This CDR3 is CASQDSPNTGELFF. CDR3 DNA sequence: TGTGCCAGCCAGGACAGCCCGAACACCGGGGAGCTGTTTTTT.

The chain uses TRBV30 and TRBJ2-7, with TRBD2 matching over 8 bases. V shed 8 bases and J 0 bases; nucleotides not matched to a gene: 15. The CDR3 sequence is 16 residues long. The germline V gene has CDR1 GTSNPN and CDR2 SVGIG (reference sequence). The CDR3: CAAVGGGGGSSYEQYF. In DNA form, the CDR3 reads TGTGCCGCTGTCGGGGGGGGCGGGGGGAGCTCCTACGAGCAGTACTTC.

A single count supports this clone. The chain is built from TRBV27 and TRBJ2-7; D might be TRBD2 (6 bases). Germline CDR1 reads MNHEY; CDR2 reads SMNVEV (reference sequence). Trimming stripped 8 bases from V and 3 bases from J, with 14 bases between. The CDR3 runs to 13 residues. The CDR3 DNA reads as TGTGCCAGCGGGGCGGGGCCGCGCTACGAGCAGTACTTC. It specifies CASGAGPRYEQYF.

The chain is built from TRBV19 and TRBJ1-1; D remains unclear. Germline V gene sequence: CDR1 LNHDA, CDR2 SQIVND (reference sequence). The CDR3 totals 14 residues. V shed 0 bases and J shed 1 base, with 6 bases lying between them. This chain's CDR3 is CASSIDRENTEAFF. The CDR3 DNA reads as TGTGCCAGTAGTATAGACCGGGAGAACACTGAAGCTTTCTTT.

This clone occurred a few times. The V call is TRBV19, the J call TRBJ2-2; 8 bases line up with TRBD2. The length of the CDR3 is 15 residues. Germline V CDR1 and CDR2: LNHDA, SQIVND (reference sequence). Unmatched junction bases numbered 3, after V lost 5 bases and J lost 1 base. CDR3 residues: CASSFTSGNTGELFF. In DNA form, the CDR3 reads TGTGCCAGTAGTTTTACTAGCGGGAACACCGGGGAGCTGTTTTTT. The entire variable domain, with the rest obtained from reference TRBV19 and TRBJ2-2, is as follows: DGGITQSPKYLFRKEGQNVTLSCEQNLNHDAMYWYRQDPGQGLRLIYYSQIVNDFQKGDIAEGYSVSREKKESFPLTVTSAQKNPTAFYLCASSFTSGNTGELFFGEGSRLTVL.

The chain combines TRBV14 with TRBJ2-3, with 10 bases lining up with TRBD2. Trimming took 5 bases from V and 3 from J; bases not matched to a gene: 5. The CDR3 covers 15 residues. Germline V lookup: CDR1 SGHDN, CDR2 FVKESK. The CDR3 loop reads CASSWSSGRTDTQYF. CDR3 sequence (DNA): TGTGCCAGCAGCTGGTCTAGCGGGAGAACAGATACGCAGTATTTT.

CDR3 sequence: CASSLQGSGNQPQHF. In DNA form, the CDR3 reads TGTGCCAGCAGTCTCCAGGGCTCGGGCAATCAGCCCCAGCATTTT. The chain uses TRBV2 and TRBJ1-5, with D perhaps matching TRBD1 (5 bases). The CDR3 length is 15 residues. V gave up 5 bases and J gave up 2 bases, with 13 bases separating them. Germline V lookup: CDR1 SNHLY, CDR2 FYNNEI.

About this clone itself: The sample has other DNA sequences that encode this CDR3 too. The chain links TRBV7-2 to TRBJ1-2; TRBD1 matches 8 bases. CDR1 SGHTA and CDR2 FQGNSA come from the germline V gene. This CDR3 has 13 residues. The junction had 3 bases not matched to a gene; V was cut back by 1 base and J by 8 bases. Written as DNA, the CDR3 is TGTGCCAGCAGCTTAGGGACAGGGAACGGCTACACCTTC. This codes for CASSLGTGNGYTF.